One T cell receptor beta chain is described in this entry. This CDR3 has 14 amino acids. The germline V and J ends were trimmed by 4 bases and 3 bases, with 12 bases remaining between them. Germline loops: CDR1 MNHNS, CDR2 SASEGT. Amplification targeted TCR beta CDR3 regions from RNA transcripts. The HTBI primer set was used in a first-round RT-PCR of the TCR CDR3. TCRdb recomputed calls from the multiplex PCR reads with MiXCR, one row per CDR3 protein. In the table there are fewer than 900,000 distinct CDR3 sequences, about 19% of which are singletons. The source of the sample is a study of T cells in Graves' hyperthyroidism and ophthalmopathy.

The material sequenced was blood. The sequence was obtained from a woman in her forties or fifties with Graves' hyperthyroidism that later progressed to Graves' ophthalmopathy. The V call is TRBV6-1, the J call TRBJ1-2, with no clear D. CDR3 region: CASSAYAGDYGYTF. The DNA of the CDR3 is TGTGCCAGCAGTGCGTATGCAGGTGACTATGGCTACACCTTC.